These T cell receptor beta chains were read from a single sample in a study of PD-1 blockade in classical Hodgkin lymphoma. Sequencing was performed with immunoSEQ multiplex PCR; in TCRdb, only in-frame clones are kept and a portion is missing. The sample consists of tens of thousands of clones, roughly 75% of them appearing once. Sequenced here: peripheral blood mononuclear cells (PBMCs), sampled before the second cycle of nivolumab. These receptor sequences come from a human donor with classical Hodgkin lymphoma. Both conserved end residues are part of each CDR3. Each record gives: clone size, V gene, D gene, J gene, CDR3 protein, CDR3 DNA. D genes are given only for firm matches. Not every row has a clone size; where given, it reads once, few, many or a size class.

clone size: -; V gene: TRBV30; D gene: -; J gene: TRBJ1-5; CDR3 protein: CAWSPQYSNQPQHF; CDR3 DNA: TGTGCCTGGAGCCCACAGTATAGCAATCAGCCCCAGCATTTT
clone size: once; V gene: TRBV5-4; D gene: -; J gene: TRBJ2-5; CDR3 protein: CASSLKARGQETQYF; CDR3 DNA: TGTGCCAGCAGCTTGAAGGCCAGGGGACAAGAGACCCAGTACTTC
clone size: once; V gene: TRBV5-6; D gene: -; J gene: TRBJ1-2; CDR3 protein: CASAADYGYTF; CDR3 DNA: TGTGCCAGCGCAGCCGATTATGGCTACACCTTC
clone size: -; V gene: TRBV19; D gene: -; J gene: TRBJ1-4; CDR3 protein: CASSPVATNEKLFF; CDR3 DNA: TGTGCCAGTAGCCCGGTCGCAACTAATGAAAAACTGTTTTTT
clone size: -; V gene: TRBV5-1; D gene: -; J gene: TRBJ1-4; CDR3 protein: CASSPRSNEKLFF; CDR3 DNA: TGCGCCAGCAGCCCGAGGTCTAATGAAAAACTGTTTTTT
clone size: -; V gene: TRBV19; D gene: TRBD1; J gene: TRBJ2-3; CDR3 protein: CASSTEGTGGYTDTQYF; CDR3 DNA: TGTGCCAGTAGTACAGAGGGGACAGGGGGCTACACAGATACGCAGTATTTT
clone size: -; V gene: TRBV13; D gene: TRBD2; J gene: TRBJ2-7; CDR3 protein: CASSPNRLADSYEQYF; CDR3 DNA: TGTGCCAGCAGCCCCAACCGACTAGCGGATAGCTACGAGCAGTACTTC
clone size: -; V gene: TRBV28; D gene: -; J gene: TRBJ1-1; CDR3 protein: CASSLFTEAFF; CDR3 DNA: TGTGCCAGCAGTTTATTCACTGAAGCTTTCTTT
clone size: -; V gene: TRBV7-2; D gene: TRBD1; J gene: TRBJ1-2; CDR3 protein: CASSTRTGESGYTF; CDR3 DNA: TGTGCCAGCAGCACCCGGACAGGGGAGAGCGGCTACACCTTC
clone size: -; V gene: TRBV29-1; D gene: -; J gene: TRBJ1-3; CDR3 protein: CSAGDFTRPGNTIYF; CDR3 DNA: TGCAGCGCCGGAGATTTTACTCGGCCTGGAAACACCATATATTTT
clone size: -; V gene: TRBV19; D gene: -; J gene: TRBJ2-3; CDR3 protein: CASSRWKSTDTQYF; CDR3 DNA: TGTGCCAGTAGTAGGTGGAAAAGCACAGATACGCAGTATTTT
clone size: -; V gene: TRBV11-2; D gene: -; J gene: TRBJ2-7; CDR3 protein: CASSSLLQEHEQYF; CDR3 DNA: TGTGCCAGCAGCTCCCTCCTGCAAGAGCACGAGCAGTACTTC
clone size: -; V gene: TRBV19; D gene: -; J gene: TRBJ2-2; CDR3 protein: CASSTHIELGELFF; CDR3 DNA: TGTGCCAGTAGTACCCACATTGAGTTAGGGGAGCTGTTTTTT
clone size: -; V gene: TRBV30; D gene: TRBD2; J gene: TRBJ2-7; CDR3 protein: CAWSVRGSGSSYEQYF; CDR3 DNA: TGTGCCTGGAGTGTACGGGGTAGCGGGAGCTCCTACGAGCAGTACTTC
clone size: -; V gene: TRBV12-5; D gene: -; J gene: TRBJ2-7; CDR3 protein: CASGLAPYEQYF; CDR3 DNA: TGTGCTAGTGGTTTGGCCCCCTACGAGCAGTACTTC
clone size: -; V gene: TRBV28; D gene: -; J gene: TRBJ2-7; CDR3 protein: CASRARGSSYEQYF; CDR3 DNA: TGTGCCAGCAGGGCACGGGGCAGCTCCTACGAGCAGTACTTC
clone size: -; V gene: TRBV5-6; D gene: TRBD2; J gene: TRBJ2-7; CDR3 protein: CASGGLSGKGSYEQYF; CDR3 DNA: TGTGCCAGCGGAGGCCTTAGCGGGAAAGGCTCCTACGAGCAGTACTTC
clone size: few; V gene: TRBV7-9; D gene: -; J gene: TRBJ2-7; CDR3 protein: CASSPTGGQYEQYF; CDR3 DNA: TGTGCCAGCAGCCCAACCGGCGGACAGTACGAGCAGTACTTC
clone size: few; V gene: TRBV10-3; D gene: -; J gene: TRBJ1-1; CDR3 protein: CAITNQMNTEAFF; CDR3 DNA: TGTGCCATCACAAACCAGATGAACACTGAAGCTTTCTTT
clone size: -; V gene: TRBV9; D gene: -; J gene: TRBJ2-1; CDR3 protein: CASSVALGRDEQFF; CDR3 DNA: TGTGCCAGCAGCGTAGCCTTGGGGCGAGATGAGCAGTTCTTC
clone size: -; V gene: TRBV7-9; D gene: -; J gene: TRBJ1-5; CDR3 protein: CASSLTGFSNQPQHF; CDR3 DNA: TGTGCCAGCAGCTTAACAGGGTTTAGCAATCAGCCCCAGCATTTT
clone size: -; V gene: TRBV7-3; D gene: TRBD1; J gene: TRBJ2-3; CDR3 protein: CASSLTRDRGADTQYF; CDR3 DNA: TGTGCCAGCAGCTTAACGAGGGACAGGGGTGCAGATACGCAGTATTTT
clone size: -; V gene: TRBV2; D gene: -; J gene: TRBJ1-5; CDR3 protein: CASSGLPEQPQHF; CDR3 DNA: TGTGCCAGCAGCGGTCTCCCCGAGCAGCCCCAGCATTTT
clone size: once; V gene: TRBV7-9; D gene: TRBD1; J gene: TRBJ1-5; CDR3 protein: CASSPDDRGGNQPQHF; CDR3 DNA: TGTGCCAGCAGCCCCGATGACAGGGGCGGCAATCAGCCCCAGCATTTT
clone size: once; V gene: TRBV27; D gene: -; J gene: TRBJ2-7; CDR3 protein: CASSLRTFNTYEQYF; CDR3 DNA: TGTGCCAGCAGTCTTAGGACATTTAATACCTACGAGCAGTACTTC
clone size: once; V gene: TRBV28; D gene: TRBD1; J gene: TRBJ1-6; CDR3 protein: CASRKRDSYNSPLHF; CDR3 DNA: TGTGCCAGCAGGAAACGGGACAGCTATAATTCACCCCTCCACTTT
clone size: -; V gene: TRBV7-9; D gene: TRBD1; J gene: TRBJ1-5; CDR3 protein: CASGSVQGAVPQHF; CDR3 DNA: TGTGCCAGCGGCTCCGTACAGGGGGCTGTGCCCCAGCATTTT
clone size: -; V gene: TRBV28; D gene: -; J gene: TRBJ1-5; CDR3 protein: CASSFRGGGQPQHF; CDR3 DNA: TGTGCCAGCAGTTTTAGGGGGGGTGGACAGCCCCAGCATTTT
clone size: once; V gene: TRBV6-1; D gene: -; J gene: TRBJ2-7; CDR3 protein: CASSEGVYEQYF; CDR3 DNA: TGTGCCAGCAGTGAAGGGGTTTACGAGCAGTACTTC
clone size: -; V gene: TRBV18; D gene: -; J gene: TRBJ1-3; CDR3 protein: CASSPSMGQHSGNTIYF; CDR3 DNA: TGTGCCAGCTCACCAAGCATGGGACAACATTCTGGAAACACCATATATTTT
clone size: -; V gene: TRBV7-9; D gene: -; J gene: TRBJ2-5; CDR3 protein: CASSLELASRETQYF; CDR3 DNA: TGTGCCAGCAGCTTAGAACTAGCTAGCAGGGAGACCCAGTACTTC
clone size: once; V gene: TRBV6-6; D gene: TRBD2; J gene: TRBJ2-7; CDR3 protein: CASYSGGRAYEQYF; CDR3 DNA: TGTGCCAGCTACTCTGGCGGGAGAGCCTACGAGCAGTACTTC
clone size: -; V gene: TRBV4-1; D gene: -; J gene: TRBJ2-1; CDR3 protein: CASSQDEPSGNEQFF; CDR3 DNA: TGCGCCAGCAGCCAAGATGAGCCCAGCGGCAATGAGCAGTTCTTC
clone size: -; V gene: TRBV5-4; D gene: -; J gene: TRBJ1-1; CDR3 protein: CASSQDSGAEAFF; CDR3 DNA: TGCGCCAGCAGCCAAGACAGTGGGGCTGAAGCTTTCTTT
clone size: -; V gene: TRBV18; D gene: -; J gene: TRBJ2-7; CDR3 protein: CASSSGYEQYF; CDR3 DNA: TGTGCCAGCTCCTCAGGGTACGAGCAGTACTTC
clone size: -; V gene: TRBV2; D gene: -; J gene: TRBJ1-2; CDR3 protein: CASKYITGEGYTF; CDR3 DNA: TGTGCCAGCAAGTATATCACAGGTGAAGGCTACACCTTC
clone size: -; V gene: TRBV19; D gene: TRBD1; J gene: TRBJ2-2; CDR3 protein: CASIARPGTGGTGELFF; CDR3 DNA: TGTGCCAGTATCGCAAGGCCCGGGACAGGGGGTACCGGGGAGCTGTTTTTT
clone size: once; V gene: TRBV10-3; D gene: TRBD1; J gene: TRBJ1-1; CDR3 protein: CAIAGGSDEAFF; CDR3 DNA: TGTGCCATTGCAGGGGGTAGTGATGAAGCTTTCTTT
clone size: few; V gene: TRBV30; D gene: -; J gene: TRBJ1-1; CDR3 protein: CAWSVIKGPTEAFF; CDR3 DNA: TGTGCCTGGAGTGTAATCAAGGGACCCACTGAAGCTTTCTTT
clone size: -; V gene: TRBV27; D gene: TRBD2; J gene: TRBJ2-2; CDR3 protein: CASRTSGSAGELFF; CDR3 DNA: TGTGCCAGCCGGACTAGCGGGTCCGCCGGGGAGCTGTTTTTT
clone size: -; V gene: TRBV11-2; D gene: TRBD1; J gene: TRBJ1-1; CDR3 protein: CASSSRDRGPEAFF; CDR3 DNA: TGTGCCAGCAGCTCGAGGGACAGGGGACCTGAAGCTTTCTTT
clone size: -; V gene: TRBV9; D gene: -; J gene: TRBJ1-4; CDR3 protein: CASSLRGGDNEKLFF; CDR3 DNA: TGTGCCAGCAGCCTTCGCGGGGGGGATAATGAAAAACTGTTTTTT
clone size: -; V gene: TRBV4-2; D gene: TRBD1; J gene: TRBJ2-7; CDR3 protein: CASSLPGQNYEQYF; CDR3 DNA: TGTGCCAGCAGCCTTCCGGGACAGAACTACGAGCAGTACTTC
clone size: -; V gene: TRBV6-4; D gene: -; J gene: TRBJ2-3; CDR3 protein: CASSPGDSTDTQYF; CDR3 DNA: TGTGCCAGCAGCCCTGGGGACTCCACAGATACGCAGTATTTT
clone size: -; V gene: TRBV6-1; D gene: -; J gene: TRBJ1-5; CDR3 protein: CASKGGAQPQHF; CDR3 DNA: TGTGCCAGTAAGGGGGGTGCTCAGCCCCAGCATTTT
clone size: -; V gene: TRBV21-1; D gene: -; J gene: TRBJ2-7; CDR3 protein: CASSKDSYEQYF; CDR3 DNA: TGTGCCAGCAGCAAAGACTCCTACGAGCAGTACTTC
clone size: -; V gene: TRBV6-1; D gene: -; J gene: TRBJ2-7; CDR3 protein: CASSFQVGQSYEQYF; CDR3 DNA: TGTGCCAGCAGTTTCCAAGTCGGACAGTCCTACGAGCAGTACTTC
clone size: few; V gene: TRBV6-6; D gene: -; J gene: TRBJ2-5; CDR3 protein: CASSESETQYF; CDR3 DNA: TGTGCCAGCAGTGAATCAGAGACCCAGTACTTC
clone size: -; V gene: TRBV19; D gene: TRBD2; J gene: TRBJ2-7; CDR3 protein: CASSSFASGGSYEQYF; CDR3 DNA: TGTGCCAGTAGTAGTTTCGCTAGCGGGGGGAGCTACGAGCAGTACTTC
clone size: -; V gene: TRBV18; D gene: -; J gene: TRBJ1-5; CDR3 protein: CASSPFQAVDQPQHF; CDR3 DNA: TGTGCCAGCTCACCATTCCAGGCAGTGGATCAGCCCCAGCATTTT
clone size: -; V gene: TRBV2; D gene: -; J gene: TRBJ2-1; CDR3 protein: CASSVLPDNEQFF; CDR3 DNA: TGTGCCAGCAGTGTCCTCCCGGATAATGAGCAGTTCTTC
clone size: -; V gene: TRBV4-3; D gene: -; J gene: TRBJ1-1; CDR3 protein: CASSLGFGGNTEAFF; CDR3 DNA: TGCGCCAGCAGTCTGGGGTTTGGAGGGAACACTGAAGCTTTCTTT
clone size: -; V gene: TRBV10-3; D gene: -; J gene: TRBJ1-5; CDR3 protein: CAIRSGSLNQPQHF; CDR3 DNA: TGTGCCATCAGGTCAGGGTCCTTGAATCAGCCCCAGCATTTT
clone size: -; V gene: TRBV19; D gene: TRBD1; J gene: TRBJ1-1; CDR3 protein: CASKKLGQMNTEAFF; CDR3 DNA: TGTGCCAGTAAAAAGTTGGGACAGATGAACACTGAAGCTTTCTTT